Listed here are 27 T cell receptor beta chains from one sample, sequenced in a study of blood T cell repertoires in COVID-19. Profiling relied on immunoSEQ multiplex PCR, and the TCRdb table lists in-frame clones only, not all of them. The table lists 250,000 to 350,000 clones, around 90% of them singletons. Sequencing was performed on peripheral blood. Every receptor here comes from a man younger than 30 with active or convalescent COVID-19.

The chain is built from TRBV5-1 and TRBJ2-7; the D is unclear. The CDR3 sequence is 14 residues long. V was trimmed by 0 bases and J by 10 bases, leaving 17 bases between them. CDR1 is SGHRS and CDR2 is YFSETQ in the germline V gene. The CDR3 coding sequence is TGCGCCAGCAGCTTGGCGTCGGAGTCAACGTCCCAGTACTTC. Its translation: CASSLASESTSQYF.

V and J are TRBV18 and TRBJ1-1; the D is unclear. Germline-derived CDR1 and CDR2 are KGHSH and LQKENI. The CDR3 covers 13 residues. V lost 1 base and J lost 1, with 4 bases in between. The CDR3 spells CASSPLQNTEAFF. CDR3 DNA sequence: TGTGCCAGCTCACCACTCCAGAACACTGAAGCTTTCTTT.

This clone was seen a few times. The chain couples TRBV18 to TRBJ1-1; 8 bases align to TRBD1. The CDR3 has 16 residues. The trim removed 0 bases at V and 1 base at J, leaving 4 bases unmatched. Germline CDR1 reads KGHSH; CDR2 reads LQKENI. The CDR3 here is CASSPPRGQENTEAFF. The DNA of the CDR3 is TGTGCCAGCTCACCACCGAGGGGACAGGAGAACACTGAAGCTTTCTTT.

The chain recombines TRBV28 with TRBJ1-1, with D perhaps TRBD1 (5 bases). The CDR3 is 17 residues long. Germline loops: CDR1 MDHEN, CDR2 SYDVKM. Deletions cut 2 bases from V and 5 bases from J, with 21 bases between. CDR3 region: CASSLPRASNRGTEAFF. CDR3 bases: TGTGCCAGCAGTTTACCGCGAGCATCCAACCGGGGGACTGAAGCTTTCTTT.

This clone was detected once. The CDR3 region is CASSGGPSASSYNEQFF. The CDR3 bases are TGTGCCAGCAGCGGAGGACCTAGCGCAAGCTCCTACAATGAGCAGTTCTTC. The V and J genes are TRBV9 and TRBJ2-1, with a tentative D call TRBD2 (6 bases). The germline CDR1 and CDR2 sequences are SGDLS and YYNGEE. V lost 3 bases, J lost 0 bases, and 16 bases lay in between. The CDR3 has 17 residues.

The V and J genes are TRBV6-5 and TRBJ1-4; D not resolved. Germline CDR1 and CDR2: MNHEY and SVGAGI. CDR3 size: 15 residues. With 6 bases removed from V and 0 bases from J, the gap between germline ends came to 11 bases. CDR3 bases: TGTGCCAGCAGCCGATCCGGGACAACTAATGAAAAACTGTTTTTT. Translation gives CASSRSGTTNEKLFF.

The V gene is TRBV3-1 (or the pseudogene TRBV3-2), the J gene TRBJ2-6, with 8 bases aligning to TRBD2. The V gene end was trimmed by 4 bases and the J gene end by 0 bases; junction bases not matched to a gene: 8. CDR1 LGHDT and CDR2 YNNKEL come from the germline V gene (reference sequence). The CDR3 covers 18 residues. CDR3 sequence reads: CASSPRAGVFSGANVLTF. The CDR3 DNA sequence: TGTGCCAGCAGCCCCCGAGCGGGGGTCTTCTCTGGGGCCAACGTCCTGACTTTC.

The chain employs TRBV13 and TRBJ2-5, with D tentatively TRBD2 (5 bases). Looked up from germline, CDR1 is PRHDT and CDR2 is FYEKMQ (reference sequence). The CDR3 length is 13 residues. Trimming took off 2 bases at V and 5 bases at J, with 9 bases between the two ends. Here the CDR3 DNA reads TGTGCCAGCAGCTTAAATTCGGGGGAGACCCAGTACTTC. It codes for CASSLNSGETQYF.

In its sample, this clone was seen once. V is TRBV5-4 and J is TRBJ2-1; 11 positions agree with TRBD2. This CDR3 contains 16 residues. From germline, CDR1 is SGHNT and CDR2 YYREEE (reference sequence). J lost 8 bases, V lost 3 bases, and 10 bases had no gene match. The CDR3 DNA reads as TGTGCCAGCAGCTGGGGATCTAGCGGGGGGTCCTATGAGCAGTTCTTC. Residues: CASSWGSSGGSYEQFF.

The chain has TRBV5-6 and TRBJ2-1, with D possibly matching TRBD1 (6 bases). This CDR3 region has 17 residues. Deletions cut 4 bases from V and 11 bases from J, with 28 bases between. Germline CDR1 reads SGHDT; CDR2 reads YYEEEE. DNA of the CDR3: TGTGCCAGCAGCCGCCTCGCCCAGGGGCGACTTCCCCTTAAGCAGTTCTTC. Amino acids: CASSRLAQGRLPLKQFF.

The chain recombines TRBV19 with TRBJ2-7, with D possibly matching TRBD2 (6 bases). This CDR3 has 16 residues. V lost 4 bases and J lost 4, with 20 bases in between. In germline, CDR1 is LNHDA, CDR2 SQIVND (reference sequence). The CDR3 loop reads CASSKRIGGKTYEQYF. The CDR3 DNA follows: TGTGCCAGTAGTAAGCGCATCGGGGGTAAAACTTACGAGCAGTACTTC.

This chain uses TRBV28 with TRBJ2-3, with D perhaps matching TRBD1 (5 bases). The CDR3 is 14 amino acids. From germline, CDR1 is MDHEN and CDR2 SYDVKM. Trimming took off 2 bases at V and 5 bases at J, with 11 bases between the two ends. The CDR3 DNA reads TGTGCCAGCAGTTTAGTGCAGGGTCTAGATACGCAGTATTTT. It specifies CASSLVQGLDTQYF.

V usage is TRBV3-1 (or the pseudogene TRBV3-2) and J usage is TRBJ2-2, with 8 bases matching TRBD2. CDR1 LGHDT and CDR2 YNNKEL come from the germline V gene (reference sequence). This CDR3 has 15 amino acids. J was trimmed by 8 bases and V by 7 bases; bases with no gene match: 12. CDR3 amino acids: CASTSVGSGVGELFF. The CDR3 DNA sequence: TGTGCCAGCACCTCCGTGGGTAGCGGGGTTGGGGAGCTGTTTTTT.

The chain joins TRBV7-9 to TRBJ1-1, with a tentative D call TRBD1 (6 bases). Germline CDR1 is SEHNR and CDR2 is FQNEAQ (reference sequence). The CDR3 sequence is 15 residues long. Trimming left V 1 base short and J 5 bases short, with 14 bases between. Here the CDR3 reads CASSLVGRGLTEAFF. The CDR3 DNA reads TGTGCCAGCAGCTTAGTGGGTAGGGGGTTGACTGAAGCTTTCTTT.

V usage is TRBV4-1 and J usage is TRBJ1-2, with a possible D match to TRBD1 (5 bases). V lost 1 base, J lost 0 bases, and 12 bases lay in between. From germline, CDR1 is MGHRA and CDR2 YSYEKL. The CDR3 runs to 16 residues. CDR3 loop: CASSQAPRGTNYGYTF. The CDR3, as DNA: TGCGCCAGCAGCCAAGCCCCCCGGGGGACTAACTATGGCTACACCTTC.

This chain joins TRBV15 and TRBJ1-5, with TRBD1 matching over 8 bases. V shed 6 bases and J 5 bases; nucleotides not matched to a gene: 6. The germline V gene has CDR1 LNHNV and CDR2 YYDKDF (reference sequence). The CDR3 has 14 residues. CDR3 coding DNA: TGTGCCACCAGTCCCGACAGGGGATATCAGCCCCAGCATTTT. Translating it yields CATSPDRGYQPQHF. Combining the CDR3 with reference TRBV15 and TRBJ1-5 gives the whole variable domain DAMVIQNPRYQVTQFGKPVTLSCSQTLNHNVMYWYQQKSSQAPKLLFHYYDKDFNNEADTPDNFQSRRPNTSFCFLDIRSPGLGDTAMYLCATSPDRGYQPQHFGDGTRLSIL.

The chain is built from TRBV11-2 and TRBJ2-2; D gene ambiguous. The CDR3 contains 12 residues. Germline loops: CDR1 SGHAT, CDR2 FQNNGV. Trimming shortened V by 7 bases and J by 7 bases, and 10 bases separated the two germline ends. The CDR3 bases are TGTGCCAGCATGCCGCCCAGCGGGGAGCTGTTTTTT. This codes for CASMPPSGELFF.

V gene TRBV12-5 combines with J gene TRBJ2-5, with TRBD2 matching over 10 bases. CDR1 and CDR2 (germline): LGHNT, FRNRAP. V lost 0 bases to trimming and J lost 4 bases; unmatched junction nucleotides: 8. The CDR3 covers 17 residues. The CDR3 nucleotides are TGTGCTAGTGGTTTGGTAGGGGGACTAGCGCAAGGAGAGACCCAGTACTTC. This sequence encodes CASGLVGGLAQGETQYF.

The CDR3 reads CASSPRGLTGEQYF. The CDR3 region has the DNA TGTGCCAGCTCACCACGGGGCTTGACGGGTGAGCAGTACTTC. The chain employs TRBV18 and TRBJ2-7, with D possibly matching TRBD1 (5 bases). CDR1 KGHSH and CDR2 LQKENI come from the germline V gene. The V end lost 1 base, the J end lost 7 bases, and 14 bases lay between the germline ends. This CDR3 spans 14 amino acids.

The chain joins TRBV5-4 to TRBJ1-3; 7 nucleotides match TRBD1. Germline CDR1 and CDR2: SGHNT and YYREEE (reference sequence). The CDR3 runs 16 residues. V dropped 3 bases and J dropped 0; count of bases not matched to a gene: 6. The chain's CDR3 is CASSSGTVNSGNTIYF. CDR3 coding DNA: TGTGCCAGCAGCTCCGGGACAGTCAACTCTGGAAACACCATATATTTT.

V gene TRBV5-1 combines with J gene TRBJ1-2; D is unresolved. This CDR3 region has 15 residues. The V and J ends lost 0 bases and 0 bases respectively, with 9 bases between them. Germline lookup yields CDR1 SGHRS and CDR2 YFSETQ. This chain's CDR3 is CASSLEETSNYGYTF. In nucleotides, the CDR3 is TGCGCCAGCAGCTTGGAGGAGACGTCTAACTATGGCTACACCTTC.

CDR3 protein: CASSQDAPGTGVADTQYF. The CDR3 coding sequence is TGCGCCAGCAGCCAAGACGCCCCCGGGACAGGGGTAGCAGATACGCAGTATTTT. V and J are TRBV4-1 and TRBJ2-3; TRBD1 agrees at 10 bases. This CDR3 region has 18 residues. The germline V gene has CDR1 MGHRA and CDR2 YSYEKL. The V segment lost 0 bases and the J segment 4 bases; nucleotides outside the gene matches: 10.

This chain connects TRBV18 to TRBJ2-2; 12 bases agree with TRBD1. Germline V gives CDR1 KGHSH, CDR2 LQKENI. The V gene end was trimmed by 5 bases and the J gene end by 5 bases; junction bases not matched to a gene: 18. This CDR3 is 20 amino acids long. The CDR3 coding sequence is TGTGCCAGCTCAACTATAACGGGACAGGGGGCCCAGGAGTGGACCGGGGAGCTGTTTTTT. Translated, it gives CASSTITGQGAQEWTGELFF. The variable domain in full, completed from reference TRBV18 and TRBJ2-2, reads NAGVMQNPRHLVRRRGQEARLRCSPMKGHSHVYWYRQLPEEGLKFMVYLQKENIIDESGMPKERFSAEFPKEGPSILRIQQVVRGDSAAYFCASSTITGQGAQEWTGELFFGEGSRLTVL.

The CDR3 DNA is TGTGCCAGCCGTGGCGGGAATACGCAGTATTTT. Translated, it gives CASRGGNTQYF. The V call is TRBV12-3 or TRBV12-4, the J call TRBJ2-3; perhaps TRBD2 as D (6 bases). The V end was cut by 8 bases, the J end by 7 bases, with 10 bases between. There are 11 residues in the CDR3.

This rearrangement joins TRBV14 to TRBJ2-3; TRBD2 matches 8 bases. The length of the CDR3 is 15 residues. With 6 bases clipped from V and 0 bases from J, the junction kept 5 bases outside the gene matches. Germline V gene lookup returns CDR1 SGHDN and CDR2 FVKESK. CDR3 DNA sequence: TGTGCCAGCAGTTTAGCGGGGTCTAGCACAGATACGCAGTATTTT. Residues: CASSLAGSSTDTQYF.

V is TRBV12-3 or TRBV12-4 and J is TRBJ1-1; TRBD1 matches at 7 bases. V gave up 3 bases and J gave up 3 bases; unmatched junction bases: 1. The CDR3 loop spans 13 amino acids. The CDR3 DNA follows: TGTGCCAGCAGTTTCACAGGGGACACTGAAGCTTTCTTT. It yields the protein CASSFTGDTEAFF.

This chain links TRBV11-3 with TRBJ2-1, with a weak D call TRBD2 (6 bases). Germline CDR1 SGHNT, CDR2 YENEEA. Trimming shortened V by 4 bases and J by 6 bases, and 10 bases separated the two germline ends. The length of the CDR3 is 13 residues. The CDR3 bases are TGTGCCAGCAGCTCTGGCGGGGTCAATGAGCAGTTCTTC. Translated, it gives CASSSGGVNEQFF.